This T cell receptor (beta chain) was found in a study of cytomegalovirus exposure and HLA in healthy donors. Primers for the PCR totalled 60 Vbeta and 13 Jbeta. Assay: immunoSEQ multiplex PCR; the TCRdb copy retains only in-frame clones and omits some. The table records roughly 150,000 clones, roughly 82% of them present only once. Comment on this clone: The junction departs from the called germline gene at one end, perhaps through a read error.

The CDR3 length is 18 residues. The germline V gene encodes CDR1 GTSNPN and CDR2 SVGIG (reference sequence). V usage is TRBV30 and J usage is TRBJ2-6; 9 nucleotides align to TRBD1. The origin of this receptor is a man under 40 in good health and CMV-seronegative. Sequences were obtained from PBMCs. CDR3 in amino acids: CAWSLGTGKATGANGLTF. In nucleotides, the CDR3 is TGTGCCTGGAGTTTGGGGACAGGGAAGGCCACTGGGGCCAACGGCCTGACTTTC.